This is a list of T cell receptor beta chains from one sample in a study of OX40 agonist ivuxolimab in advanced cancers. Libraries were prepared by immunoSEQ multiplex PCR; TCRdb keeps only in-frame clonotypes and omits some of them. The sample holds under 95,000 clones, 70% to 90% seen once. The sample in question was CD4+ or CD8+ T cells sorted from blood, obtained in a trial of the OX40 agonist ivuxolimab. These receptors were taken from an adult with an advanced solid tumor such as melanoma, head and neck, liver or kidney cancer. CDR3s include the opening cysteine and the closing phenylalanine or tryptophan.

TRBV7-2,TRBJ2-7,CASSQRTGYYEQYF
TRBV9,TRBJ1-6,CASSAAGTGTLGSPLHF
TRBV11-3,TRBJ2-3,CASSFGTGEPDTQYF
TRBV9,TRBJ2-3,CASSVHRGSTDTQYF
TRBV7-9,TRBJ2-3,CASSPTYGSDTQYF
TRBV28,TRBJ2-7,CASSRGLSYEQYF
TRBV14,TRBJ1-6,CASSQALGGRSSYNSPLHF
TRBV10-1,TRBJ2-7,CASSEQLSYEQYF
TRBV6-6,TRBJ1-1,CASRQNRAEAFF
TRBV7-9,TRBJ2-3,CASSFSQGGTDTQYF
TRBV11-1,TRBJ1-5,CASSLARNQPQHF
TRBV6-5,TRBJ1-1,CASTGPSNTEAFF
TRBV6-1,TRBJ2-7,CASSEVPGVPYEQYF
TRBV20-1,TRBJ2-1,CSAYRYPEQFF